This TCR beta chain was identified in a study of monozygotic twins with inflammatory bowel disease (dated by TCRdb to 2018 to 2020). About the full investigation: The complete study included approximately 28 monozygotic twin pairs: 19 IBD-discordant Danish pairs and nine German pairs, of which four were IBD-concordant and five were IBD-discordant. The search for disease-associated traits relied mainly on comparing, within discordant pairs, IBD patients with their genetically identical healthy co-twins. Each individual had, on average, about 151 000 unique TCRalpha sequences and 181 000 unique TCRbeta sequences available for analysis.

On the study overall, not on this receptor specifically: No difference in repertoire similarity was observed between concordant and discordant twins, possibly owing to limited statistical power. Compared with healthy twins, IBD patients had fewer clonotypes in common with other individuals, a difference most pronounced in patients showing signs of disease activity. Differing immunosuppressive treatments among patients may have added background noise and inter-individual variability to the repertoires. Different T cell subtypes could not be distinguished in the analysis. The results gave no support for a single strong signal or clonotype linked to IBD. TCRbeta repertoire diversity, by inverse Simpson index, was decreased in IBD patients compared with their healthy co-twins.

As to this clonotype: Its specific antigen is unknown.

Receptor amplification or capture employed 5' RACE. The input for every TCR library was around 4,000 ng of total RNA. For each sample, cDNA was synthesized in eight separate reactions using SMARTScribe reverse transcriptase. Unique molecular identifiers containing a 6-nucleotide sample barcode were introduced through template switching during cDNA synthesis. TCRalpha and TCRbeta cDNA was amplified in two nested PCRs of around 15 and 10 cycles, and bead purification was carried out after each PCR. Before amplification, the cDNA was both treated with uracil DNA-glycosylase and purified with the QIAquick PCR purification kit. The second PCR added Illumina TruSeq-compatible adapters along with sample-specific barcodes. TapeStation and Qubit were used to check library quality and concentration, and roughly 4.8 ng of each library went into the pool. Pooled libraries were sequenced on an Illumina HiSeq2500 single-index Rapid Run with 2 x 100 bp reads and custom sequencing primers. The study's processing was this. UMI-based consensus assembly with MiGEC version 1.2.6 was used to correct PCR and sequencing errors. MiXCR version 2.1.1 handled V(D)J alignment, clonotype assembly and CDR3 extraction. Gene usage, clonotype sharing and MAIT/NKT TCR abundance were normalised by analysing the top 1000, 10 000 and 20 000 clonotypes per sample. Diversity was computed as the inverse Simpson index with the vegan R package after downsampling to 27 000 UMIs. Paired Mann-Whitney U tests on discordant twin pairs were used, with Benjamini-Hochberg multiple-testing correction. TCRdb reprocessed the reads; each CDR3 protein sequence makes one entry, and DNA is unavailable. TCRdb, rather than the study authors, made the V and J calls. The table of this sample itemizes more than 350,000 distinct CDR3 sequences. The ten biggest clones cover 2% to 2.5% of the sample.

From each donor, an approximately 2.5 ml peripheral blood sample was collected into PAXgene tubes and stored at -80 degrees C. Total RNA was isolated from whole blood with the PAXgene blood miRNA kit on an automated QIAcube, without T cell sorting. Peripheral blood from monozygotic twin pairs concordant or discordant for inflammatory bowel disease was subjected to deep TCRalpha and TCRbeta repertoire profiling with unique molecular barcoding. Smoking habits were recorded for all twin pairs, with individuals classified as current, former or never smokers. The CDR3 contains 15 residues, cysteine and phenylalanine counted. Only the protein sequence is given. CDR1 and CDR2 are drawn from the germline V gene: SGHTA, FQGNSA.

The material sequenced was blood. This sequence originates from a human donor with ulcerative colitis or Crohn's disease, or a healthy co-twin of an affected twin (not recorded which). This sequence uses TRBV7-2 and TRBJ2-4. The CDR3 region: CASSLDKGAKNIQYF.